The 18 T cell receptor beta chains reported below all come from one sample, sequenced in a study of PD-L1 blockade in urothelial cancer. The time point was: pretreatment peripheral blood. Only in-frame clones appear in the TCRdb table, and some are missing; sequencing was by immunoSEQ multiplex PCR. The top ten hold more than 0.85% of the sample, which has some 90,000 clones, about 89% seen once. The specimen comprised PBMCs, sampled around atezolizumab (anti-PD-L1) treatment. These receptor sequences come from a woman at least 80 years old with urothelial cancer.

V is TRBV4-2 and J is TRBJ2-2; D is possibly TRBD1 (5 bases). Per germline, CDR1 LGHNA and CDR2 YNFKEQ. This CDR3 spans 15 amino acids. V was pared by 0 bases and J by 4 bases, with 9 bases between. The CDR3, as DNA: TGTGCCAGCAGCCAAGAGGAGACAGTCACCGGGGAGCTGTTTTTT. Translation gives CASSQEETVTGELFF.

The rearrangement joins TRBV7-9 to TRBJ2-1, with TRBD2 as a possible D gene (5 bases). Germline CDR1 is SEHNR and CDR2 is FQNEAQ (reference sequence). V was shortened by 3 bases and J by 12 bases, with 18 bases between the two germline ends. CDR3 size: 14 residues. The CDR3 sequence is CASSFPLSVERQFF. The CDR3 nucleotides read TGTGCCAGCAGCTTCCCCCTTAGCGTAGAAAGGCAGTTCTTC.

The V call is TRBV5-6, the J call TRBJ2-7; D might be TRBD2 (6 bases). CDR3 size: 15 residues. V was trimmed by 4 bases and J by 3 bases, leaving 17 bases between them. Per the germline V gene, CDR1 is SGHDT and CDR2 is YYEEEE. For the CDR3, the DNA is TGTGCCAGCAGCCTGCGGAGGGAGTATTACTACGAGCAGTACTTC. Protein: CASSLRREYYYEQYF.

This chain connects TRBV5-4 to TRBJ2-1; no firm D call. Per germline, CDR1 SGHNT and CDR2 YYREEE (reference sequence). V gave up 4 bases and J gave up 0 bases, with 8 bases separating them. This CDR3 has 14 amino acids. CDR3 protein: CASSGRDSYNEQFF. In DNA, the CDR3 is TGTGCCAGCAGCGGGCGTGACTCCTACAATGAGCAGTTCTTC. Variable domain in full (rest from reference TRBV5-4 and TRBJ2-1): ETGVTQSPTHLIKTRGQQVTLRCSSQSGHNTVSWYQQALGQGPQFIFQYYREEENGRGNFPPRFSGLQFPNYSSELNVNALELDDSALYLCASSGRDSYNEQFFGPGTRLTVL.

The chain carries TRBV10-3 and TRBJ1-5, with 11 bases matching TRBD1. Germline CDR1 and CDR2: ENHRY and SYGVKD. The V and J ends lost 4 bases and 5 bases, in that order; junction bases with no gene match: 4. The CDR3 is 15 residues long. Here the CDR3 DNA reads TGTGCCATCAGTGGGGGACAGGGGGTGGATCAGCCCCAGCATTTT. Amino acids: CAISGGQGVDQPQHF.

V is TRBV29-1 and J is TRBJ1-1, with D possibly TRBD1 on 6 matching bases. The CDR3 is 14 amino acids. Looked up from germline, CDR1 is SQVTM and CDR2 is ANQGSEA. The CDR3 protein is CSILPGHRNTEAFF. The CDR3 nucleotides read TGCAGTATTTTACCGGGACACCGGAACACTGAAGCTTTCTTT.

This clone was detected once. The CDR3 loop is CASSFRQGPSGEQYF. The CDR3 bases are TGTGCCAGCAGCTTTCGACAAGGCCCCTCGGGGGAGCAGTACTTC. The gene calls are TRBV14 and TRBJ2-7; perhaps TRBD2 as D (5 bases). Germline-derived CDR1 and CDR2 are SGHDN and FVKESK. The CDR3 is 15 amino acids. Trimming stripped 5 bases from V and 7 bases from J, with 21 bases between.

The chain combines TRBV6-6 with TRBJ1-4; 10 bases fit TRBD1. V dropped 2 bases and J dropped 5; count of bases not matched to a gene: 2. Germline-derived CDR1 and CDR2 are MNHNY and SVGAGI (reference sequence). The CDR3 loop spans 15 amino acids. The CDR3 loop is CASSYGDRGNEKLFF. The CDR3 nucleotides read TGTGCCAGCAGTTACGGGGACAGGGGAAATGAAAAACTGTTTTTT.

The J gene is TRBJ2-7, the V gene TRBV18; perhaps TRBD1 as D (5 bases). The germline V and J ends were trimmed by 4 bases and 5 bases, with 15 bases remaining between them. This CDR3 has 14 amino acids. Germline lookup yields CDR1 KGHSH and CDR2 LQKENI. The CDR3 sequence is CASSRDQDIDEQYF. CDR3 nucleotide sequence: TGTGCCAGCTCACGTGACCAGGACATCGACGAGCAGTACTTC.

V is TRBV19 and J is TRBJ2-7, with D possibly matching TRBD1 (6 bases). The length of the CDR3 is 13 residues. V gave up 4 bases and J gave up 9 bases, with 16 bases separating them. The germline V gene encodes CDR1 LNHDA and CDR2 SQIVND (reference sequence). The CDR3 is CASSKAGTIVQYF. As DNA, the CDR3 is TGTGCCAGTAGTAAAGCCGGGACAATCGTGCAGTACTTC. Full variable domain (remainder filled in from reference TRBV19 and TRBJ2-7): DGGITQSPKYLFRKEGQNVTLSCEQNLNHDAMYWYRQDPGQGLRLIYYSQIVNDFQKGDIAEGYSVSREKKESFPLTVTSAQKNPTAFYLCASSKAGTIVQYFGPGTRLTVT.

The V call is TRBV9, the J call TRBJ2-1, with unresolved D. The CDR3 contains 14 residues. Trimming stripped 4 bases from V and 7 bases from J, with 15 bases between. Per the germline V gene, CDR1 is SGDLS and CDR2 is YYNGEE. In nucleotides, the CDR3 is TGTGCCAGCAGCACCGAAGTTTGGGCGAATGAGCAGTTCTTC. Amino acids: CASSTEVWANEQFF.

This sequence joins TRBV5-1 and TRBJ2-5, with 11 bases identical to TRBD2. J was trimmed by 5 bases and V by 0 bases; bases with no gene match: 6. The CDR3 covers 16 residues. Germline V CDR1 and CDR2: SGHRS, YFSETQ. In DNA, the CDR3 is TGCGCCAGCAGCTTGGTACTAGCGGGAGCCCGGGAGACCCAGTACTTC. Its protein is CASSLVLAGARETQYF.

The CDR3, as DNA: TGTGCCAGCAGCCGGGACAACCCGGCAACTAATGAAAAACTGTTTTTT. Its translation is CASSRDNPATNEKLFF. The chain is built from TRBV2 and TRBJ1-4; tentative D call: TRBD1 (6 bases). Germline V gene lookup returns CDR1 SNHLY and CDR2 FYNNEI. The CDR3 extends over 16 amino acids. V lost 6 bases, J lost 0 bases, and 14 bases lay in between. The complete variable domain, with remaining parts taken from reference TRBV2 and TRBJ1-4, reads EPEVTQTPSHQVTQMGQEVILRCVPISNHLYFYWYRQILGQKVEFLVSFYNNEISEKSEIFDDQFSVERPDGSNFTLKIRSTKLEDSAMYFCASSRDNPATNEKLFFGSGTQLSVL.

This chain joins TRBV30 and TRBJ1-1; D unresolved. V was shortened by 2 bases and J by 4 bases, with 14 bases between the two germline ends. This CDR3 comprises 14 residues. Germline values: CDR1 GTSNPN, CDR2 SVGIG (reference sequence). The CDR3 region is CAWSLPRGPTEAFF. CDR3 bases: TGTGCCTGGAGTCTCCCGCGAGGGCCCACTGAAGCTTTCTTT.

This clone was seen a few times. This rearrangement joins TRBV20-1 to TRBJ1-1; the D is unclear. With 8 bases removed from V and 5 bases from J, the gap between germline ends came to 12 bases. CDR1 is DFQATT, CDR2 SNEGSKA, per germline (reference sequence). The CDR3 spans 11 residues. As DNA, the CDR3 is TGCAGTACCAGCGACGGTACTGAAGCTTTCTTT. Protein sequence: CSTSDGTEAFF.

The J gene is TRBJ1-2, the V gene TRBV2; D is uncertain. Germline V gene sequence: CDR1 SNHLY, CDR2 FYNNEI. This CDR3 region has 10 residues. Trimming removed 7 bases at V and 7 bases at J, with 7 bases between. CDR3 sequence reads: CASISPGYTF. CDR3 nucleotide sequence: TGTGCCAGCATAAGCCCTGGCTACACCTTC. The full variable domain, with the rest looked up from reference TRBV2 and TRBJ1-2, is EPEVTQTPSHQVTQMGQEVILRCVPISNHLYFYWYRQILGQKVEFLVSFYNNEISEKSEIFDDQFSVERPDGSNFTLKIRSTKLEDSAMYFCASISPGYTFGSGTRLTVV.

For the CDR3, the DNA is TGCAGCGTACAGAGTATCAGGAGCGGGCCTGAAGCTTTCTTT. The encoded protein is CSVQSIRSGPEAFF. The rearrangement uses TRBV29-1 and TRBJ1-1; D ambiguous. The CDR3 sequence is 14 residues long. Germline lookup yields CDR1 SQVTM and CDR2 ANQGSEA. Trimming pared 6 bases from V and 6 bases from J, leaving 20 bases between.

This chain links TRBV30 with TRBJ2-3; TRBD2 matches at 10 bases. CDR3 length: 16 residues. Germline CDR1 is GTSNPN and CDR2 is SVGIG (reference sequence). J lost 2 bases, V lost 4 bases, and 9 bases had no gene match. CDR3 sequence reads: CAWIVTGTSATDTQYF. As DNA, the CDR3 is TGTGCCTGGATCGTCACCGGGACTAGCGCCACAGATACGCAGTATTTT. Full variable domain (remainder filled in from reference TRBV30 and TRBJ2-3): SQTIHQWPATLVQPVGSPLSLECTVEGTSNPNLYWYRQAAGRGLQLLFYSVGIGQISSEVPQNLSASRPQDRQFILSSKKLLLSDSGFYLCAWIVTGTSATDTQYFGPGTRLTVL.